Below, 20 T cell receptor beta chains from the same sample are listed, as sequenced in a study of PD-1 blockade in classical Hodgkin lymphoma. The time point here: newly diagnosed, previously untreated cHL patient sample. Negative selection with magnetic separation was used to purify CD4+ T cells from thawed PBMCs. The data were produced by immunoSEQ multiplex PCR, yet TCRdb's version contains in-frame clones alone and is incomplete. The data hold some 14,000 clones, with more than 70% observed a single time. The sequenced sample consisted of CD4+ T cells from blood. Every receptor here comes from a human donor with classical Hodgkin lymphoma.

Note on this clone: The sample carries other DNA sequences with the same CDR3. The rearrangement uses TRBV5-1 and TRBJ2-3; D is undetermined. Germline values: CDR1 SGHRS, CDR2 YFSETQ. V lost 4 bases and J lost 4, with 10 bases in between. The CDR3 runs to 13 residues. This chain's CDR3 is CASSLEKADTQYF. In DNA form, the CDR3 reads TGCGCCAGCAGCCTCGAGAAGGCAGATACGCAGTATTTT.

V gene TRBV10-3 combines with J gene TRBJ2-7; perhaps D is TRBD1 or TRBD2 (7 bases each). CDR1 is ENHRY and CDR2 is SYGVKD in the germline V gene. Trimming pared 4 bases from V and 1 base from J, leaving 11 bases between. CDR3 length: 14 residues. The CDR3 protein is CAISVQGGSYEQYF. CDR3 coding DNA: TGTGCCATCAGTGTTCAGGGGGGGTCCTACGAGCAGTACTTC.

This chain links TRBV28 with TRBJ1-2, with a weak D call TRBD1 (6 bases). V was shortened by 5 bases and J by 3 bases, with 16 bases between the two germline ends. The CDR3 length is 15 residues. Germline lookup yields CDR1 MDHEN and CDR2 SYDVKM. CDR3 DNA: TGTGCCAGCAGTCTAACAGGGCTATCGGACTATGGCTACACCTTC. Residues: CASSLTGLSDYGYTF.

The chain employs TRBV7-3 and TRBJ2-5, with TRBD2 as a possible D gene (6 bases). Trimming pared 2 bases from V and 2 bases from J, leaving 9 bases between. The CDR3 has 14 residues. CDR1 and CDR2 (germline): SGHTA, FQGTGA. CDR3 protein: CASSLGGEQETQYF. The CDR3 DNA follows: TGTGCCAGCAGCTTAGGCGGGGAGCAAGAGACCCAGTACTTC.

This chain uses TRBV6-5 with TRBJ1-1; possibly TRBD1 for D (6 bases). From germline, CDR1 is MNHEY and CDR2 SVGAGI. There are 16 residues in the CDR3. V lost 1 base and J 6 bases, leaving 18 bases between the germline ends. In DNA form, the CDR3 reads TGTGCCAGCAGTTACTTCGGGGCGGGGAGGGGGGCTGAAGCTTTCTTT. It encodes CASSYFGAGRGAEAFF.

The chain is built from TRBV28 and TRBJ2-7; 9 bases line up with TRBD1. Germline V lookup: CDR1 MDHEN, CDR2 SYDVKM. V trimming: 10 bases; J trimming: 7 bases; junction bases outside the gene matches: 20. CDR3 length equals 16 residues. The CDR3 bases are TGTGCCACAACAGGGGGCGATGATTCCCAACGGGGAGAGCAGTACTTC. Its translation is CATTGGDDSQRGEQYF.

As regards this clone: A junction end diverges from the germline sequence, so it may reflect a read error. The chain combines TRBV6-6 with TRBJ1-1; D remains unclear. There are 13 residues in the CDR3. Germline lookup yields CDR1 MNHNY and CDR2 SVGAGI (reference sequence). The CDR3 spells CASCYGVNTEAFF. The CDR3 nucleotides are TGTGCCAGCTGTTACGGCGTGAACACTGAAGCTTTCTTT.

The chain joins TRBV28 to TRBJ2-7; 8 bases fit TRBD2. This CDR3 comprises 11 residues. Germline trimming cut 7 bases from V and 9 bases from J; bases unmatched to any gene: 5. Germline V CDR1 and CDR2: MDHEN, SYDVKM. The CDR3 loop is CASKAGGRQYF. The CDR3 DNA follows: TGTGCCAGCAAGGCGGGAGGTCGGCAGTACTTC.

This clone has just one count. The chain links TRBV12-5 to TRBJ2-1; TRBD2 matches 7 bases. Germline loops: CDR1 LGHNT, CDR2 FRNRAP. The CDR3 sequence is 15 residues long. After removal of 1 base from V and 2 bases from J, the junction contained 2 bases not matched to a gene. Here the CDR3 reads CASGLGGRAYNEQFF. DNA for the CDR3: TGTGCTAGTGGTTTGGGGGGGAGGGCCTACAATGAGCAGTTCTTC.

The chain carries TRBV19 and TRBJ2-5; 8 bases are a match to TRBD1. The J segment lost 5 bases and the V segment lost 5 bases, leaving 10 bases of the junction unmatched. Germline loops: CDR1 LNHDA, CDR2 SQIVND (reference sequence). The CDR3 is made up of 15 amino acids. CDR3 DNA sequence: TGTGCCAGTAGTCCCCGGACAGGGATAAGCGAGACCCAGTACTTC. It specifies CASSPRTGISETQYF.

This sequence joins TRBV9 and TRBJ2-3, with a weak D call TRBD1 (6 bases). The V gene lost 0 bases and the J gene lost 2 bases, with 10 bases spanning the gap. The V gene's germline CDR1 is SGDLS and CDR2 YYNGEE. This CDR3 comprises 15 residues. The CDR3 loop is CASSVVRGDTDTQYF. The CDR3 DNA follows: TGTGCCAGCAGCGTAGTCAGGGGCGACACAGATACGCAGTATTTT.

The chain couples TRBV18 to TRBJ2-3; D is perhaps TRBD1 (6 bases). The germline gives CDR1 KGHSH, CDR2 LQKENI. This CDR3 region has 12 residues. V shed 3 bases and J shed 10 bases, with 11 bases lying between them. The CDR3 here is CASSPQGWAQYF. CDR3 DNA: TGTGCCAGCTCACCCCAGGGGTGGGCGCAGTATTTT.

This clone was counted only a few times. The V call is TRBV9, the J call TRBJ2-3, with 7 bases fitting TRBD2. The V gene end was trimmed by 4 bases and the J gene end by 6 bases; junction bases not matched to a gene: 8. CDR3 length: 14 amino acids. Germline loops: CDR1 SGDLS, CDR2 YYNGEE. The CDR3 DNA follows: TGTGCCAGCAGCCGACGGGGGGAGCTGGATACGCAGTATTTT. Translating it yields CASSRRGELDTQYF.

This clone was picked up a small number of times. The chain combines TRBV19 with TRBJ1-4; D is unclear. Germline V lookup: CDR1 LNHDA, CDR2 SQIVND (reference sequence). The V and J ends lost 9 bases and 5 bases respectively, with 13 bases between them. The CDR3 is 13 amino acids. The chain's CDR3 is CASSGRRNEKLFF. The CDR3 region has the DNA TGTGCCAGCTCCGGGAGGCGGAATGAAAAACTGTTTTTT.

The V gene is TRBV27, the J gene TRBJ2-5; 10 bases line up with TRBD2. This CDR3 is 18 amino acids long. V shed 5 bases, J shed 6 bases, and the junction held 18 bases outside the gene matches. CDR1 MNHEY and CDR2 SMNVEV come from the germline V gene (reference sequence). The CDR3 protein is CASSRWGLAGGPPKTQYF. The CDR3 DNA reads TGTGCCAGCAGTCGATGGGGATTAGCGGGAGGCCCCCCTAAGACCCAGTACTTC.

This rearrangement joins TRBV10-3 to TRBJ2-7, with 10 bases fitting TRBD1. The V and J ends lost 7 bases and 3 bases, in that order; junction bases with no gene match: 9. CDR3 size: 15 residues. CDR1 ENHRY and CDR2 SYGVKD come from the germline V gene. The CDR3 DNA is TGTGCCATCAATCCGGGACAGGGGCCCTTCTACGAGCAGTACTTC. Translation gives CAINPGQGPFYEQYF.

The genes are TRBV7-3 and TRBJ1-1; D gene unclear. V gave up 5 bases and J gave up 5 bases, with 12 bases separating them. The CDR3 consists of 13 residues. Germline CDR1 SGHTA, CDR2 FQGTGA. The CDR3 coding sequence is TGTGCCAGCAGCCGGGGAGGGAAGACTGAAGCTTTCTTT. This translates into CASSRGGKTEAFF.

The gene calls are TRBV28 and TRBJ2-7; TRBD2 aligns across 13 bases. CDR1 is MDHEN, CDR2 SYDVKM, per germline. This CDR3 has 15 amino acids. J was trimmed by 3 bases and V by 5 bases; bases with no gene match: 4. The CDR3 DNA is TGTGCCAGCAGTCCCCGGACTAGCGGGAGCTACGAGCAGTACTTC. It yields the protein CASSPRTSGSYEQYF.

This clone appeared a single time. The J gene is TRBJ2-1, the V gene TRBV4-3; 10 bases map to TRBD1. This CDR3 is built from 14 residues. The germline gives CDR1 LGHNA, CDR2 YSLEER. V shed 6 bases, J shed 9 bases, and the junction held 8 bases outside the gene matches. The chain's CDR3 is CASSRDRGTFEQFF. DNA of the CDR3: TGCGCCAGCAGTCGGGACAGGGGTACGTTTGAGCAGTTCTTC.

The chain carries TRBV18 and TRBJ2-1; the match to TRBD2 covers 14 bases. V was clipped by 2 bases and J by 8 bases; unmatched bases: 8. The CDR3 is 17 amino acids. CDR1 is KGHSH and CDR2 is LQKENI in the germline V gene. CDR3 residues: CASSPIPGTSGSDEQFF. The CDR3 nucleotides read TGTGCCAGCTCACCAATACCCGGGACTAGCGGGAGTGATGAGCAGTTCTTC. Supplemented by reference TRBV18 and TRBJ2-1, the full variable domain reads NAGVMQNPRHLVRRRGQEARLRCSPMKGHSHVYWYRQLPEEGLKFMVYLQKENIIDESGMPKERFSAEFPKEGPSILRIQQVVRGDSAAYFCASSPIPGTSGSDEQFFGPGTRLTVL.